These 11 T cell receptor beta chains were sequenced from one sample in a study of cytomegalovirus exposure and HLA in healthy donors. PCR amplification relied on 60 Vbeta primers (plus 13 Jbeta primers). Sequencing was performed with immunoSEQ multiplex PCR; in TCRdb, only in-frame clones are kept and a portion is missing. Counted here are more than 130,000 clones, 60% to 85% occurring once; the ten biggest clones make up 3.9%. The material sequenced was PBMCs. The receptors stem from a young man in good health and CMV-seronegative.

The V gene is TRBV5-1, the J gene TRBJ2-5; 10 nucleotides match TRBD1. The germline V gene has CDR1 SGHRS and CDR2 YFSETQ. This CDR3 contains 15 residues. Germline trimming cut 5 bases from V and 11 bases from J; bases unmatched to any gene: 15. Here the CDR3 reads CASSYRDRGAGEQYF. The CDR3 DNA sequence: TGCGCCAGCAGTTACCGGGACAGGGGAGCGGGAGAGCAGTACTTC.

The rearrangement uses TRBV6-1 and TRBJ2-7; D not certain. V shed 6 bases and J shed 3 bases, with 18 bases lying between them. Germline-derived CDR1 and CDR2 are MNHNS and SASEGT. The CDR3 has 15 amino acids. The CDR3 loop reads CASRFDSAPLYEQYF. CDR3 sequence (DNA): TGTGCCAGCAGATTCGACTCCGCCCCGCTCTACGAGCAGTACTTC.

V is TRBV30 and J is TRBJ2-7, with 7 positions matching TRBD1. The CDR3 length is 14 residues. Germline-derived CDR1 and CDR2 are GTSNPN and SVGIG (reference sequence). After removal of 0 bases from V and 9 bases from J, the junction contained 11 bases not matched to a gene. The CDR3 region is CAWSVSRGNSRQYF. CDR3 coding DNA: TGTGCCTGGAGTGTCAGCAGGGGGAATTCGAGGCAGTACTTC.

This clone was detected a few times. This chain connects TRBV6-1 to TRBJ1-5; a weak D match, TRBD1 (5 bases). The CDR3 contains 18 residues. Trimming stripped 2 bases from V and 4 bases from J, with 21 bases between. Germline CDR1 reads MNHNS; CDR2 reads SASEGT. CDR3 nucleotide sequence: TGTGCCAGCAGTGAATCGGGGGAGGGGAGGGTACGGAATCAGCCCCAGCATTTT. This encodes CASSESGEGRVRNQPQHF.

This sequence joins TRBV6-1 and TRBJ1-2; 8 bases are a match to TRBD1. J gave up 8 bases and V 2 bases, and 4 bases lay outside the gene matches. The CDR3 has 13 amino acids. CDR1 MNHNS and CDR2 SASEGT come from the germline V gene. The CDR3 DNA is TGTGCCAGCAGTGAACAGGGGGCGAGAGGCTACACCTTC. It codes for CASSEQGARGYTF.

This clone appeared a few times. The rearrangement links TRBV7-2 to TRBJ1-5; no definite D call. CDR1 is SGHTA and CDR2 is FQGNSA in the germline V gene. Trimming left V 0 bases short and J 5 bases short, with 14 bases between. The CDR3 contains 16 residues. The CDR3 region has the DNA TGTGCCAGCAGCTTAGCGGGCGACCAGGCATATCAGCCCCAGCATTTT. Translated, it gives CASSLAGDQAYQPQHF. Supplemented by reference TRBV7-2 and TRBJ1-5, the full variable domain reads GAGVSQSPSNKVTEKGKDVELRCDPISGHTALYWYRQSLGQGLEFLIYFQGNSAPDKSGLPSDRFSAERTGGSVSTLTIQRTQQEDSAVYLCASSLAGDQAYQPQHFGDGTRLSIL.

The chain combines TRBV19 with TRBJ2-7; 8 bases are shared with TRBD2. After removal of 5 bases from V and 4 bases from J, the junction contained 7 bases not matched to a gene. Germline V gene lookup returns CDR1 LNHDA and CDR2 SQIVND (reference sequence). The CDR3 sequence is 14 residues long. CDR3 DNA: TGTGCCAGTAGTTGGAGTAGCGGGGAGTACGAGCAGTACTTC. It codes for CASSWSSGEYEQYF.

V gene TRBV6-1 combines with J gene TRBJ2-3; D is possibly TRBD2 (6 bases). This CDR3 region has 14 residues. Germline lookup yields CDR1 MNHNS and CDR2 SASEGT. V was clipped by 4 bases and J by 6 bases, with 14 bases between them. The CDR3 reads CASSAPAGSDTQYF. The DNA for the CDR3 is TGTGCCAGCAGTGCCCCCGCGGGATCGGATACGCAGTATTTT.

The chain carries TRBV27 and TRBJ1-1; 8 positions match TRBD1. CDR3 length equals 18 residues. The V gene's germline CDR1 is MNHEY and CDR2 SMNVEV (reference sequence). V shed 3 bases and J 2 bases; nucleotides not matched to a gene: 14. The CDR3: CASSLSPVLSGGNTEAFF. The CDR3 nucleotides read TGTGCCAGCAGTTTGAGCCCAGTTTTGTCAGGGGGCAACACTGAAGCTTTCTTT.

J is TRBJ2-7 and V is TRBV4-2; the match to TRBD1 covers 9 bases. Germline CDR1 LGHNA, CDR2 YNFKEQ. There are 16 residues in the CDR3. With V trimmed by 5 bases and J by 2 bases, 10 bases remained unmatched. The CDR3 bases are TGTGCCAGCAGCTACAATTACGGGGACAGGGCCTACGAGCAGTACTTC. Its translation: CASSYNYGDRAYEQYF.

About this clone itself: Other DNA sequences in the same sample also yield this CDR3. The rearrangement joins TRBV7-9 to TRBJ2-5; a weak D match, TRBD1 (5 bases). CDR1 and CDR2 from the germline V gene are SEHNR and FQNEAQ (reference sequence). V lost 3 bases and J lost 5, with 10 bases in between. The CDR3 is 13 amino acids. The CDR3 nucleotides read TGTGCCAGCAGCTTGGGGCTTGGGGAGACCCAGTACTTC. It codes for CASSLGLGETQYF.